This T cell receptor (beta chain) was documented in a study of T cell responses to AZD1222 COVID-19 vaccine. As to this clone: Its target is not known.

Study findings and constraints: Females outnumbered males among donors, who were mostly white British; clonal diversity was possibly underestimated.

The assay was immunoSEQ multiplex PCR, and TCRdb's table has in-frame clones only and misses some. Among tens of thousands of clones listed, roughly 87% were seen once. The CDR3 spans 11 residues. Trimming left V 3 bases short and J 6 bases short, with 0 bases between. Germline values: CDR1 LGHDT, CDR2 YNNKEL (reference sequence). The TCR sequence derives from an adult in good health. The chain combines TRBV3-1 (or the pseudogene TRBV3-2) with TRBJ1-6, with unresolved D. Sequences were derived from peripheral blood, sampled on day 0 of AZD1222 vaccination. CDR3 region: CASSHNSPLHF. CDR3 nucleotide sequence: TGTGCCAGCAGCCATAATTCACCCCTCCACTTT.